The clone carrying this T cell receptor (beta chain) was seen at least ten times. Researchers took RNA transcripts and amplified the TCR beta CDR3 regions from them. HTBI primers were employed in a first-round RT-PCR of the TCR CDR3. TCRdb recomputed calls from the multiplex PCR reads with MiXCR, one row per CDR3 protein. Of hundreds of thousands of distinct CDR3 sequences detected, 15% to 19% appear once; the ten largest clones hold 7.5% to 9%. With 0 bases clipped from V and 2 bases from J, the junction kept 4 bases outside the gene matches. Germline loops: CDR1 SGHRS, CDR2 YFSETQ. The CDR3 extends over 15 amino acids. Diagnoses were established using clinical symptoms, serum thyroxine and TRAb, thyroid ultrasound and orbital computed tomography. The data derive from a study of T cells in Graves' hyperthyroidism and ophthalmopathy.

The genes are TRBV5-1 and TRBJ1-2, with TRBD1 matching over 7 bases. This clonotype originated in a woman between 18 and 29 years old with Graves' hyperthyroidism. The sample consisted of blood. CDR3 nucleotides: TGCGCCAGCAGCTTGGGGGGACAGCCCAACTATGGCTACACCTTC. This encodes CASSLGGQPNYGYTF. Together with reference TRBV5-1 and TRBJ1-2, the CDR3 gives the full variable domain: KAGVTQTPRYLIKTRGQQVTLSCSPISGHRSVSWYQQTPGQGLQFLFEYFSETQRNKGNFPGRFSGRQFSNSRSEMNVSTLELGDSALYLCASSLGGQPNYGYTFGSGTRLTVV.